The rows below give T cell receptor beta chains drawn from one sample of a study of cytomegalovirus exposure and HLA in healthy donors. Profiling relied on immunoSEQ multiplex PCR, and the TCRdb table lists in-frame clones only, not all of them. Here the sample spans 130,000 to 150,000 clones, about 80% being singletons. The sample taken for sequencing was PBMCs. These receptors all stem from a man aged 18 to 29 in good health and CMV-seronegative. CDR3s include the opening cysteine and the closing phenylalanine or tryptophan. D genes are given only for firm matches. Clone size appears in some rows only: once, few, many, or a class for an expanded clone.

j_gene,v_gene,abundance,d_gene,CDR3aa,CDR3nt
TRBJ2-4,TRBV27,once,TRBD1,CASSSLYRGTSKNIQYF,TGTGCCAGCAGTTCGCTTTACAGGGGGACCTCCAAAAACATTCAGTACTTC
TRBJ2-7,TRBV5-4,once,.,CASSPGGASTYEQYF,TGTGCCAGCAGCCCCGGAGGGGCCTCGACCTACGAGCAGTACTTC
TRBJ2-5,TRBV5-1,.,TRBD1,CASSLAFSRTGGLETQYF,TGCGCCAGCAGCTTGGCCTTTTCCAGGACAGGGGGCTTGGAGACCCAGTACTTC
TRBJ1-2,TRBV29-1,once,.,CSVEELGQGDGYTF,TGCAGCGTTGAAGAATTAGGGCAGGGTGATGGCTACACCTTC
TRBJ1-6,TRBV15,few,.,CATSRYRDPNSPLHF,TGTGCCACCAGCAGGTACCGGGATCCTAATTCACCCCTCCACTTT
TRBJ2-7,TRBV5-1,few,.,CASSLASSYEQYF,TGCGCCAGCAGCTTGGCTAGCTCCTACGAGCAGTACTTC
TRBJ2-1,TRBV9,.,.,CASSPERPGEQFF,TGTGCCAGCAGCCCCGAGCGTCCTGGAGAGCAGTTCTTC
TRBJ2-1,TRBV7-9,.,TRBD2,CASSPSSGGDNEQFF,TGTGCCAGCAGCCCGTCTAGCGGGGGTGACAATGAGCAGTTCTTC
TRBJ1-1,TRBV20-1,.,.,CSARSNTEAFF,TGCAGTGCCAGAAGCAACACTGAAGCTTTCTTT
TRBJ2-7,TRBV5-4,.,.,CASSLIGGGSEQYF,TGTGCCAGCAGCTTGATTGGGGGAGGCAGCGAGCAGTACTTC
TRBJ1-4,TRBV7-9,.,.,CASSLAAGPEKLFF,TGTGCCAGCAGCTTAGCGGCAGGGCCTGAAAAACTGTTTTTT
TRBJ2-7,TRBV5-1,.,.,CASSLVLKGAEQYF,TGCGCCAGCAGCTTAGTTCTTAAGGGAGCCGAGCAGTACTTC
TRBJ2-2,TRBV6-1,few,.,CATNRLQVNTGELFF,TGTGCCACCAACCGTCTACAGGTTAACACCGGGGAGCTGTTTTTT
TRBJ2-5,TRBV7-9,.,TRBD2,CASSLGFSGSQETQYF,TGTGCCAGCAGCTTAGGGTTTAGCGGGAGCCAAGAGACCCAGTACTTC
TRBJ2-7,TRBV4-2,few,TRBD2,CASSQPTGTSGAYEQYF,TGTGCCAGCAGCCAACCTACCGGGACTAGCGGGGCATACGAGCAGTACTTC
TRBJ2-7,TRBV18,.,TRBD2,CASSPGPSGTYEQYF,TGTGCCAGCTCACCAGGGCCTAGCGGGACCTACGAGCAGTACTTC
TRBJ2-1,TRBV2,once,TRBD1,CASSPGQGSYNEQFF,TGTGCCAGCAGCCCGGGACAGGGCTCCTACAATGAGCAGTTCTTC
TRBJ1-1,TRBV11-2,.,TRBD1,CASSLDSGTGGVFSEAFF,TGTGCCAGCAGCTTAGATTCGGGGACAGGGGGCGTTTTTTCCGAAGCTTTCTTT
TRBJ2-7,TRBV28,.,.,CASSEGRYEQYF,TGTGCCAGCAGTGAGGGTCGCTACGAGCAGTACTTC
TRBJ1-1,TRBV5-4,.,.,CASSLVGVGTEAFF,TGTGCCAGCAGCTTGGTAGGGGTGGGAACTGAAGCTTTCTTT
TRBJ1-1,TRBV19,.,.,CASSTSFRDWSLLNTEAFF,TGTGCCAGTAGTACCTCTTTCCGGGACTGGAGTCTCCTGAACACTGAAGCTTTCTTT
TRBJ2-7,TRBV30,few,.,CASGRVNGEQYF,TGTGCCTCTGGCAGGGTTAACGGCGAGCAGTACTTC
TRBJ2-7,TRBV6-5,.,.,CASSYRQGYYEQYF,TGTGCCAGCAGTTACCGCCAGGGGTACTACGAGCAGTACTTC
TRBJ2-7,TRBV18,.,TRBD2,CASSPSMASSGSYEQYF,TGTGCCAGCTCACCATCGATGGCGTCTAGCGGTTCGTACGAGCAGTACTTC
TRBJ2-2,TRBV28,.,TRBD2,CASSLRLAVLTGELFF,TGTGCCAGCAGTTTAAGGCTAGCGGTACTCACCGGGGAGCTGTTTTTT
TRBJ1-1,TRBV5-4,.,.,CASSEQDTVYTEAFF,TGTGCCAGCAGCGAACAGGACACGGTTTACACTGAAGCTTTCTTT
TRBJ2-3,TRBV5-1,.,TRBD2,CASSSPMMERGGPVRTDTQYF,TGCGCCAGCAGCTCCCCTATGATGGAGCGGGGGGGCCCCGTCCGCACAGATACGCAGTATTTT
TRBJ1-4,TRBV7-9,few,TRBD1,CASSSTGGANEKLFF,TGTGCCAGCAGCTCGACAGGGGGCGCGAATGAAAAACTGTTTTTT
TRBJ1-6,TRBV2,.,TRBD1,CASSETGGYSPLHF,TGTGCCAGCAGTGAGACAGGGGGCTATTCCCCCCTCCACTTT
TRBJ1-2,TRBV7-9,few,.,CASSSSPLWRYGYTF,TGTGCCAGCAGCTCTAGTCCCTTGTGGCGCTATGGCTACACCTTC
TRBJ2-5,TRBV19,.,TRBD2,CASSMEAGGPKTQYF,TGTGCCAGTAGTATGGAAGCGGGAGGGCCTAAGACCCAGTACTTC
TRBJ2-7,TRBV5-1,few,.,CASSLGAASPYEQYF,TGCGCCAGCAGCTTGGGTGCGGCCAGCCCCTACGAGCAGTACTTC
TRBJ1-2,TRBV6-4,once,TRBD1,CASRGTGTDNYGYTF,TGTGCCAGCCGAGGGACAGGGACAGATAACTATGGCTACACCTTC
TRBJ2-7,TRBV6-5,.,TRBD1,CASSYGTGGVGQYF,TGTGCCAGCAGTTACGGGACAGGGGGAGTCGGGCAGTACTTC
TRBJ1-1,TRBV6-6,.,TRBD1,CASSYPQGALTEAFF,TGTGCCAGCAGTTACCCCCAGGGGGCGCTGACTGAAGCTTTCTTT
TRBJ2-1,TRBV9,.,TRBD2,CASSAFGTSGNNEQFF,TGTGCCAGCAGCGCGTTCGGGACTAGCGGGAACAATGAGCAGTTCTTC
TRBJ2-7,TRBV7-6,.,.,CASSSTTGEQYF,TGTGCCAGCAGCTCGACAACAGGGGAGCAGTACTTC
TRBJ2-7,TRBV10-2,once,.,CASTRQGTSSYEQYF,TGCGCCAGCACCCGACAGGGGACTAGCTCCTACGAGCAGTACTTC
TRBJ2-7,TRBV11-3,.,.,CASSLFPGFYEQYF,TGTGCCAGCAGCTTATTTCCAGGCTTCTACGAGCAGTACTTC
TRBJ1-2,TRBV13,.,.,CASSLFADGYTF,TGTGCCAGCAGCTTATTCGCAGATGGCTACACCTTC
TRBJ1-1,TRBV18,.,.,CASSPPGNRFWAEAFF,TGTGCCAGCTCACCACCTGGCAACAGATTCTGGGCTGAAGCTTTCTTT
TRBJ2-1,TRBV27,.,TRBD2,CASSPLVGLGRDEQFF,TGTGCCAGCAGTCCCCTAGTAGGACTAGGAAGGGATGAGCAGTTCTTC
TRBJ2-7,TRBV15,once,TRBD1,CATSVGQGMFYEQYF,TGTGCCACCAGTGTTGGACAGGGGATGTTCTACGAGCAGTACTTC
TRBJ2-1,TRBV5-1,.,TRBD1,CASRTDRGSYNEQFF,TGCGCCAGCAGGACCGACAGGGGATCCTACAATGAGCAGTTCTTC
TRBJ1-4,TRBV28,.,.,CASSPDSLHEKLFF,TGTGCCAGCAGCCCGGACAGCCTACATGAAAAACTGTTTTTT
TRBJ2-5,TRBV7-2,.,.,CASSFGQQETQYF,TGTGCCAGCAGCTTCGGACAGCAAGAGACCCAGTACTTC
TRBJ2-3,TRBV5-1,.,TRBD2,CASSLVSGSGSTDTQYF,TGCGCCAGCAGCTTGGTTAGCGGGTCTGGGAGCACAGATACGCAGTATTTT
TRBJ2-2,TRBV18,few,.,CASSPTQRYYLPNTGELFF,TGTGCCAGCTCACCAACCCAGCGGTACTACCTCCCTAACACCGGGGAGCTGTTTTTT
TRBJ2-3,TRBV7-6,.,TRBD2,CASSLASGVTDTQYF,TGTGCCAGCAGCTTAGCTAGCGGGGTCACAGATACGCAGTATTTT
TRBJ2-7,TRBV6-5,.,.,CASRWTITSYEQYF,TGTGCCAGCAGGTGGACAATAACCTCCTACGAGCAGTACTTC
TRBJ2-1,TRBV7-8,.,TRBD2,CASSLAHGTSDNEQFF,TGTGCCAGCAGCTTAGCGCACGGGACTAGCGATAATGAGCAGTTCTTC
TRBJ2-1,TRBV5-4,.,TRBD2,CASSSLAENNEQFF,TGTGCCAGCAGCTCCCTAGCGGAGAACAATGAGCAGTTCTTC